The clone carrying this T cell receptor beta chain was observed a handful of times. Given a much more abundant clone one base away, this may be a read error. Using RNA transcripts as the source, TCR beta CDR3 regions were amplified. A first-round RT-PCR of the TCR CDR3 used the HTBI primer set. TCRdb reprocessed the multiplex PCR reads with MiXCR, giving one entry per CDR3 protein. Of about 320,000 distinct CDR3 sequences in the sample, 15% to 20% were seen once. The data belong to a study of T cells in Graves' hyperthyroidism and ophthalmopathy. The CDR3 loop spans 15 amino acids. The V gene's germline CDR1 is LGHDT and CDR2 YNNKEL (reference sequence).

The V call is TRBV3-1, the J call TRBJ2-7, with D unresolved. The receptor was derived from a young man with Graves' hyperthyroidism. Sequencing was performed on blood. The CDR3 region has the DNA TGTGCCGGCAGCCAAGCGAGTGGACCCTCCTACGAGCAGTACTTC. As protein: CAGSQASGPSYEQYF.